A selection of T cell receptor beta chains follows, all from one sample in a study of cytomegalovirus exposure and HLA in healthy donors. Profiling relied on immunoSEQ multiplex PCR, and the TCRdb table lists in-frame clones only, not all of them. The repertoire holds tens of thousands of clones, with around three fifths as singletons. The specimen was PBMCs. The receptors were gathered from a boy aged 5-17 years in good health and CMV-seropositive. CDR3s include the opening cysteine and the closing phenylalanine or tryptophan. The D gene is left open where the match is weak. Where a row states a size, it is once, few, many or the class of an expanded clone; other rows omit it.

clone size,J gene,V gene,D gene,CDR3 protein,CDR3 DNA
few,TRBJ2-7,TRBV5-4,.,CASSPRQDSYEQYF,TGTGCCAGCAGCCCTCGACAGGATTCCTACGAGCAGTACTTC
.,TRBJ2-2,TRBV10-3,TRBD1,CAISFSGQGAGELFF,TGTGCCATCAGTTTCAGTGGACAGGGGGCCGGGGAGCTGTTTTTT
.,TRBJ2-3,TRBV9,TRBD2,CASSVRSGGADTQYF,TGTGCCAGCAGCGTACGGTCCGGGGGGGCGGATACGCAGTATTTT
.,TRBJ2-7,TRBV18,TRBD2,CASSSQTGTSGGGEQYF,TGTGCCAGCTCATCCCAAACCGGGACTAGCGGGGGTGGAGAGCAGTACTTC
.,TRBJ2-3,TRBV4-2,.,CASSQESGSASTDTQYF,TGTGCCAGCAGCCAAGAGTCTGGGAGCGCTAGCACAGATACGCAGTATTTT
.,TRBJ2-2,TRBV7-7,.,CASSRENTGELFF,TGTGCCAGCAGCCGGGAGAACACCGGGGAGCTGTTTTTT
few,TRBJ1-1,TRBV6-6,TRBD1,CASSSKQGVSTEAFF,TGTGCCAGCAGTTCGAAACAGGGGGTGAGCACTGAAGCTTTCTTT
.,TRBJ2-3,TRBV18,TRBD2,CASSPKRGGSDTQYF,TGTGCCAGCTCACCGAAGCGGGGTGGGTCAGATACGCAGTATTTT
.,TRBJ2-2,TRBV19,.,CASSCGGSNTGELFF,TGTGCCAGTAGTTGTGGAGGGTCAAACACCGGGGAGCTGTTTTTT
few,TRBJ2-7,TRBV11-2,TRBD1,CASSLDRVDEQYF,TGTGCCAGCAGCTTGGACAGGGTGGACGAGCAGTACTTC
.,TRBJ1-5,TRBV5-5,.,CASSLGQGRGINQPQHF,TGTGCCAGCAGCTTGGGGCAGGGTCGAGGTATTAATCAGCCCCAGCATTTT
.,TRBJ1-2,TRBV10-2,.,CASSNLIGDYGYTF,TGCGCCAGCTCCAACCTGATCGGGGACTATGGCTACACCTTC
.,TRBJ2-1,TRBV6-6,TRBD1,CASSYPQGAIDEQFF,TGTGCCAGCAGTTATCCGCAGGGGGCGATCGATGAGCAGTTCTTC
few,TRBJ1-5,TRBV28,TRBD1,CASTLGDRRYSNQPQHF,TGTGCCAGCACCTTAGGGGACAGAAGATATAGCAATCAGCCCCAGCATTTT
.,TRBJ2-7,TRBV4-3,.,CASSQVPGPADEQYF,TGCGCCAGCAGCCAAGTCCCCGGCCCCGCGGACGAGCAGTACTTC
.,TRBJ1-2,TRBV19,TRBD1,CASSIATGTGSGYTF,TGTGCCAGTAGTATAGCGACCGGGACAGGGAGCGGCTACACCTTC
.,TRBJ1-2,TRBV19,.,CASSPGVAYGYTF,TGTGCCAGTAGTCCAGGGGTCGCCTATGGCTACACCTTC
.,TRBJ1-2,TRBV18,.,CASTSIANNYGYTF,TGTGCCAGCACTTCTATTGCTAACAACTATGGCTACACCTTC
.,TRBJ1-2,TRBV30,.,CAWPTGLRYTF,TGTGCCTGGCCGACGGGTCTTCGCTACACCTTC
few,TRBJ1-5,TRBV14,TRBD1,CASSKIASPDRVGNQPQHF,TGTGCCAGCAGCAAAATAGCTAGCCCCGACAGGGTTGGCAATCAGCCCCAGCATTTT
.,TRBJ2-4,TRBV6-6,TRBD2,CASRGEGLAKNIQYF,TGTGCCAGCAGGGGGGAGGGTTTAGCCAAAAACATTCAGTACTTC
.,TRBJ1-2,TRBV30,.,CAWSRQPNYGYTF,TGTGCCTGGAGTCGACAGCCAAACTATGGCTACACCTTC
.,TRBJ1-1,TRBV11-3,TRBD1,CASSSGTGYAFF,TGTGCCAGCAGCTCCGGGACAGGGTATGCTTTCTTT
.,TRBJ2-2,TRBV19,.,CASSIRDTQSHGELFF,TGTGCCAGTAGTATCCGGGACACCCAAAGTCACGGGGAGCTGTTTTTT
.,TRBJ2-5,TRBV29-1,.,CSVGAGFARETQYF,TGCAGCGTTGGGGCAGGTTTTGCACGAGAGACCCAGTACTTC
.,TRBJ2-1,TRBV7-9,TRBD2,CASSATSGRDEQFF,TGTGCCAGCAGCGCAACTAGCGGGAGGGATGAGCAGTTCTTC
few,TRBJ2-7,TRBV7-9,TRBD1,CASSLAGQEFF,TGTGCCAGCAGCTTAGCAGGACAGGAGTTCTTC
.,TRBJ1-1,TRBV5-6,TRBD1,CASSLAAGQVSFF,TGTGCCAGCAGCTTGGCCGCGGGACAGGTTTCTTTCTTT
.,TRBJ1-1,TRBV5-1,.,CASSLSGGLSGTEAFF,TGCGCCAGCAGCTTATCGGGGGGACTTTCTGGCACTGAAGCTTTCTTT
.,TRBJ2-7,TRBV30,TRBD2,CAWSLREEIEQYF,TGTGCCTGGAGTTTACGGGAGGAAATCGAGCAGTACTTC
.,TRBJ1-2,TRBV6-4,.,CASSVDSGRGMGYTF,TGTGCCAGCAGTGTCGACTCCGGGCGGGGAATGGGCTACACCTTC
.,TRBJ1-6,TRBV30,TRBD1,CAWNGQGGSPLHF,TGTGCCTGGAACGGCCAGGGGGGTTCACCCCTCCACTTT
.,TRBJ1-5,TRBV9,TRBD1,CASSVDDRGGQPQHF,TGTGCCAGCAGCGTAGACGACAGGGGTGGTCAGCCCCAGCATTTT
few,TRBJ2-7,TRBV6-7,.,CASTTGQGPYEQYF,TGTGCCAGCACTACCGGGCAGGGCCCCTACGAGCAGTACTTC
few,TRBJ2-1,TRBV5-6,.,CASSLGVRVDNEQFF,TGTGCCAGCAGCTTGGGGGTCAGGGTGGACAATGAGCAGTTCTTC
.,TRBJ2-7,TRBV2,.,CASSERSGTYEQYF,TGTGCCAGCAGTGAGCGTTCAGGCACCTACGAGCAGTACTTC
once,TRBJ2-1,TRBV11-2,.,CASSPEGWGFNEQFF,TGTGCCAGCAGCCCGGAGGGCTGGGGGTTCAATGAGCAGTTCTTC
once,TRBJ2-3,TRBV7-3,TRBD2,CASSPWAGALDTQYF,TGTGCCAGCAGCCCATGGGCGGGAGCTCTCGATACGCAGTATTTT
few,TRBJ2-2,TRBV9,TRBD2,CASSESGRDGGELFF,TGTGCCAGCAGCGAAAGCGGGAGGGACGGCGGGGAGCTGTTTTTT
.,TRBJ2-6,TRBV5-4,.,CASSLVPVVMSGANVLTF,TGTGCCAGCAGCTTGGTTCCAGTGGTAATGTCTGGGGCCAACGTCCTGACTTTC
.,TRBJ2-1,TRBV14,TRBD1,CASSLNLGTGSGQFF,TGTGCCAGCAGCCTTAACCTCGGGACAGGTAGCGGGCAGTTCTTC
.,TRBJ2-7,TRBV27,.,CASSFNARYEQYF,TGTGCCAGCAGTTTTAATGCGCGCTACGAGCAGTACTTC
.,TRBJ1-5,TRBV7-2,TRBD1,CASSPDRVSGQPQNF,TGTGCCAGCAGCCCAGACAGGGTTAGTGGACAGCCCCAGAATTTT
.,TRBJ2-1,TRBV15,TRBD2,CATSGGVRLRERDEQFF,TGTGCCACCAGCGGAGGGGTCAGGTTGCGGGAGAGAGATGAGCAGTTCTTC
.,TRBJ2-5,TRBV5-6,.,CASSLAPVVTETQYF,TGTGCCAGCAGCTTGGCCCCGGTCGTCACAGAGACCCAGTACTTC
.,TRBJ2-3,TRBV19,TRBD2,CASSGRGSTDTQYF,TGTGCCAGTAGCGGGAGGGGTAGCACAGATACGCAGTATTTT